Sequencing of this T cell receptor beta chain was carried out in a study of glioma-infiltrating T cells after dendritic cell vaccination. Across the whole study: Between about 2002 and 2013, patients got autologous tumor lysate-pulsed dendritic cell vaccines.

Points from the study as a whole: The cohort had few patients with full blood and tumor sets.

This CDR3 is 14 amino acids long. Concerning this clone: As yet, its antigen is unknown.

Sequencing used immunoSEQ multiplex PCR; TCRdb keeps in-frame clones, though not all of them. The sample has about 82,000 clones; 70% to 90% are singletons. The input for sequencing was blood, taken before dendritic cell vaccination. This sequence originates from a human donor with glioblastoma. The rearrangement joins TRBV1 to TRBJ2-5; the table's D gene call, TRBD1, was not cross checked with the DNA. TRBV1 is a known pseudogene. The CDR3 sequence: CTSSYDSLDWTQYF. The CDR3 DNA follows: TGCACCAGCAGCTATGACAGCCTCGATTGGACCCAGTACTTC.